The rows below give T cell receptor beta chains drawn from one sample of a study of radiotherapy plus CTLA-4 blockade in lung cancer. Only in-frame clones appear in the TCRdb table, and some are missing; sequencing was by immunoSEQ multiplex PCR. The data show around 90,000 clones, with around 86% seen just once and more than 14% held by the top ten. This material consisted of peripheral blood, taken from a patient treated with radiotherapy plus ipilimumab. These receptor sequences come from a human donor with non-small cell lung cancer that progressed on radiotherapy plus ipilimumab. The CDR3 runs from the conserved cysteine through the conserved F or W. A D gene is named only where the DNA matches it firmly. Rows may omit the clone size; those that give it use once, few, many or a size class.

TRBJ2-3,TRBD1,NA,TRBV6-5,TGTGCCACCCGGGCAGGGGGAACGAATACGCAGTATTTT,CATRAGGTNTQYF
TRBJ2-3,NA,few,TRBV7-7,TGTGCCAGCAGCGCCCGGGGTGGAGATACGCAGTATTTT,CASSARGGDTQYF
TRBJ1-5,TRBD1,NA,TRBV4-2,TGTGCCAGCAGCTTAAGCCAGGGGGGCCAGCCCCAGCATTTT,CASSLSQGGQPQHF
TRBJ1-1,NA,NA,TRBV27,TGTGCCAGCAGTTTGGAGGGGCAGGTTGTTTGGACTGAAGCTTTCTTT,CASSLEGQVVWTEAFF
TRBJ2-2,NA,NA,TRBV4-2,TGTGCCAGCAACCCCGGGGGGCTCGGGAACACCGGGGAGCTGTTTTTT,CASNPGGLGNTGELFF
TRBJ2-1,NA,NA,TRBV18,TGTGCCAGCCGCCCCCGACCCTACAATGAGCAGTTCTTC,CASRPRPYNEQFF
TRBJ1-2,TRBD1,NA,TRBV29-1,TGCAGCGCCGGTACAGGGGAGGGCAAATATGGCTACACCTTC,CSAGTGEGKYGYTF
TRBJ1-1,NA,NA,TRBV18,TGTGCCAGCTCACCACAGGGGAAGGGCACTGAAGCTTTCTTT,CASSPQGKGTEAFF
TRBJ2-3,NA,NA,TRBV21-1,TGTGCCACACACCACGGACTAGCGGGACCTGACCGCACAGATACGCAGTATTTT,CATHHGLAGPDRTDTQYF
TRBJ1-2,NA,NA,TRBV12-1,TGTGCCAGCAGCCACCCATTTTCCGGCTACACCTTC,CASSHPFSGYTF
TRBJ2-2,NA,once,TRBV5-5,TGTGCCAGCAGCTTGGGAGTGAGCTACACCGGGGAGCTGTTTTTT,CASSLGVSYTGELFF
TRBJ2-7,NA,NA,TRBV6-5,TGTGCCAGCAGTGCCTCGACAGTTTCCTACGAGCAGTACTTC,CASSASTVSYEQYF
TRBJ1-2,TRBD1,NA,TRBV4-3,TGCGCCAGCAGCCAAACTGAGCTGACAGGGGCCTATGGCTACACCTTC,CASSQTELTGAYGYTF
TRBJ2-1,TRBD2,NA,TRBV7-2,TGTGCCAGCAGCGTTAGCGGGGGGCCCTACAATGAGCAGTTCTTC,CASSVSGGPYNEQFF
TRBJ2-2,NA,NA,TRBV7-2,TGTGCCAGCAGCTTAATGAGTCGCGCGAACACCGGGGAGCTGTTTTTT,CASSLMSRANTGELFF
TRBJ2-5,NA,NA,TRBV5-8,TGTGCCAGCAGCCCCGGTTCGACCCAGTACTTC,CASSPGSTQYF
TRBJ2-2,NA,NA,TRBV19,TGTGCCAGTAGCCGGACAGTCTCTCCCGTTAAACACCGCACCGGGGAGCTGTTTTTT,CASSRTVSPVKHRTGELFF
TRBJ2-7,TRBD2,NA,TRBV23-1,TGCGCCAGCAGCGGGGAGGGCCGGGTCTACGAGCAGTACTTC,CASSGEGRVYEQYF
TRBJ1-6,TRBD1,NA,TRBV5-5,TGTGCCAGCAGCTCCGAGCCACAGGGGAGCCTGCCCTATAATTCACCCCTCCACTTT,CASSSEPQGSLPYNSPLHF
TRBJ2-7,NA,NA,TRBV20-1,TGCAGTGCTACACAGGGCTACGAGCAGTACTTC,CSATQGYEQYF
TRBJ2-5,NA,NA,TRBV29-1,TGCAGCGTTGTGAGAGAATGGGCAGAGACCCAGTACTTC,CSVVREWAETQYF
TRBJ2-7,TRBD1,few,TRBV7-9,TGTGCCAGCAGCTCAGGGACAGGGATGCACGAGCAGTACTTC,CASSSGTGMHEQYF
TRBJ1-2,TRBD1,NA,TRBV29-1,TGCAGCGGAGAGACAGGGGTATATGGCTACACCTTC,CSGETGVYGYTF
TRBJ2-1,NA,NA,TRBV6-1,TGTGCCAGCAGTGAAGACTACAATGAGCAGTTCTTC,CASSEDYNEQFF
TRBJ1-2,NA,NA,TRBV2,TGTGCCACCGAGAAACCCACAGGGCGTAGCTACACCTTC,CATEKPTGRSYTF
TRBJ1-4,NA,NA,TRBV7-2,TGTGCCAGCAGCTTGGCCGGGACAAGTAATGAAAAACTGTTTTTT,CASSLAGTSNEKLFF
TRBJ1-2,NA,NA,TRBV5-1,TGCGCCAGCAGCCCGGGAGGGAACTATGGCTACACCTTC,CASSPGGNYGYTF
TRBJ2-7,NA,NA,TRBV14,TGTGCCAGCAGCCTGTCGTATTACGAGCAGTACTTC,CASSLSYYEQYF
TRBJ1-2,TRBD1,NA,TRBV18,TGTGCCAGCTCACCGGGACAGGTCTATGGCTACACCTTC,CASSPGQVYGYTF
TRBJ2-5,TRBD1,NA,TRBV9,TGTGCCAGCAGCGTAGGTAGGGGGCTGGCAGAGACCCAGTACTTC,CASSVGRGLAETQYF
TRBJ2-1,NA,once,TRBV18,TGTGCCAGCTCACAATCGGACGGAATAAATGAGCAGTTCTTC,CASSQSDGINEQFF
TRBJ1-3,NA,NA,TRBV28,TGTGCCAGCGGAACAGGGGGAAACACCATATATTTT,CASGTGGNTIYF
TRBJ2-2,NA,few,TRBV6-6,TGTGCCAGCAGTCTTGACAGGTCTGAGCTGTTTTTT,CASSLDRSELFF
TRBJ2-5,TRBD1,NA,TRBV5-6,TGTGCCAGCAGCTTATTTTGGACAGGCCAAGAGACCCAGTACTTC,CASSLFWTGQETQYF
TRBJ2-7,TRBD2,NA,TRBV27,TGTGCCAGCAGTCCGGGGACTAGCGGGGGATACGAGCAGTACTTC,CASSPGTSGGYEQYF
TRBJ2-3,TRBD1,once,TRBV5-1,TGCGCCAGCACAAAGGACAGGGCTAGCACAGATACGCAGTATTTT,CASTKDRASTDTQYF
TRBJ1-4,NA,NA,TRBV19,TGTGCCAGTAGTACGAGCGGGGGCTCTGGGGAAAAACTGTTTTTT,CASSTSGGSGEKLFF
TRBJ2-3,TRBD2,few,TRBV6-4,TGTGCCAGCAGTGAAGGCGTAGCGGGGGGCCCTCTGGGTACGCAGTATTTT,CASSEGVAGGPLGTQYF
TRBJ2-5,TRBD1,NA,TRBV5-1,TGCGCCAGCAAGATCGACAGGGGAGTGGGGGAGACCCAGTACTTC,CASKIDRGVGETQYF
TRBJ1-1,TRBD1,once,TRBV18,TGTGCCAGCTCACCCCGACAGGGGAACACTGAAGCTTTCTTT,CASSPRQGNTEAFF
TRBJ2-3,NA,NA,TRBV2,TGTGCCAGCAGTGAAGTAGGACCCACAGATACGCAGTATTTT,CASSEVGPTDTQYF
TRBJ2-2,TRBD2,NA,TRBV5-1,TGCGCCAGCGGGACTAGTGCGAACACCGGGGAGCTGTTTTTT,CASGTSANTGELFF
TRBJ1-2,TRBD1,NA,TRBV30,TGTGCCTGGACCGGGACAGGTGGTGGCTACACCTTC,CAWTGTGGGYTF
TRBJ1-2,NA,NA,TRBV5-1,TGCGCCAGCAGCTCTGGCTTCCAAGATAACTATGGCTACACCTTC,CASSSGFQDNYGYTF
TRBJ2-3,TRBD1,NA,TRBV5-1,TGCGCCAGCAGCTCCCGGGACAGCCCTACAGATACGCAGTATTTT,CASSSRDSPTDTQYF
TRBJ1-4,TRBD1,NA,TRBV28,TGTGCCAGCAGCTCTACAACTAGGACAGGGGGTGAAAAACTGTTTTTT,CASSSTTRTGGEKLFF
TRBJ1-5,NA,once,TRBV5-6,TGTGCCAGCAGCCCGGGAATGGGCAGCAATCAGCCCCAGCATTTT,CASSPGMGSNQPQHF
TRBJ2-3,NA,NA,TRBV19,TGTGCCAGTAGCCGGCAGATCACAGATACGCAGTATTTT,CASSRQITDTQYF
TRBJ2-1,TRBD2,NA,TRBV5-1,TGCGCCAGCAGCTTGGATATCCCGGGACTAGGGGAGGGGCAGTTCTTC,CASSLDIPGLGEGQFF
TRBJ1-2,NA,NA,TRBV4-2,TGTGCCAGCAGCCATGGAGACAGGTCCTATGGCTACACCTTC,CASSHGDRSYGYTF
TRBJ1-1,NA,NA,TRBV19,TGTGGCTGCGGGGGGCTCGGCACTGAAGCTTTCTTT,CGCGGLGTEAFF
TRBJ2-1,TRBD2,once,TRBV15,TGTGCCACCAGCAGAACGCTAGCGGGAGGGAGCTCCTACAATGAGCAGTTCTTC,CATSRTLAGGSSYNEQFF
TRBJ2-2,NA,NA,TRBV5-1,TGCGCCAGCAGCAAACAGGGTGGGAGCACCGGGGAGCTGTTTTTT,CASSKQGGSTGELFF
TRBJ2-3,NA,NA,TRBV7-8,TGTGCCAGCAGCGATAAGAGGGTGACATCTACTAGCACAGATACGCAGTATTTT,CASSDKRVTSTSTDTQYF